Listed below are T cell receptor beta chains from one sample, sequenced in a study of response to subunit inactivated influenza vaccine. From the RT-PCR reads, TCRdb called clonotypes with MiXCR, one entry per CDR3 protein. This table has about 530,000 distinct CDR3 sequences, over 9.5% appearing once. Sequences were derived from PBMCs from blood, sampled on the day of vaccination. The receptors here all came from a man aged 50 or older who received an inactivated influenza vaccine. CDR3s include the opening cysteine and the closing phenylalanine or tryptophan. The order of the fields is J gene, V gene, D gene, CDR3 protein. The D gene is left open where the match is weak.

TRBJ1-5	TRBV5-1	.	CASSRGDGDQPQHF
TRBJ2-2	TRBV29-1	.	CSATTGSNTGELFF
TRBJ1-1	TRBV19	.	CASSRTGLRGFEAFF
TRBJ1-1	TRBV20-1	.	CSARDWRGESTEAFF
TRBJ2-3	TRBV12-3/TRBV12-4	TRBD2	CASRGGLATYTDTQYF
TRBJ1-1	TRBV10-3	.	CAITEEGVTEAFF
TRBJ1-6	TRBV4-2	TRBD1	CASSPEALPGQGLSPLHF
TRBJ2-7	TRBV7-2	.	CASSRKERGEQYF
TRBJ2-1	TRBV10-3	TRBD2	CAITSSGLAGGSYNEQFF
TRBJ2-7	TRBV10-3	.	CAISDPIGTYEQYF
TRBJ2-7	TRBV11-2	.	CASLQGVSYEQYF
TRBJ2-1	TRBV19	.	CASNERSSYNEQFF
TRBJ1-5	TRBV2	TRBD1	CASSKVRDRGHQPQHF